The present entry profiles one TCR beta chain with its context. Its antigen target is currently unknown. No clone much larger than this one lies a single base away; base qualities are absent. The source of the sample is a study of a mutant IDH1 vaccine in newly diagnosed glioma (dated by TCRdb to the early 2020s). Some background on the complete study: Vaccination started 4-6 weeks after radiotherapy alone, or was given together with temozolomide cycles in the groups whose treatment included chemotherapy. Six visits were used for peripheral blood collection: V03 (baseline), V05, V07, V10, V12 and V13. Prior to enrollment, patients had been given standard therapy consisting of radiotherapy alone, temozolomide alone, or radiochemotherapy with temozolomide, with the combination given to most patients. The week-35 safety follow-up was designated visit V12, and the week-47 end of study was designated visit V13. Of the approximately 29 treated patients, approximately 60% were male and 37.5% were female, and a mean age of roughly 41 years was recorded. Longitudinal TCRB deep sequencing was performed for around 23 treated patients wherever samples were available for exploratory analyses.

From a lookup of the germline V gene (reference sequence), CDR1 and CDR2 are SEHNR and FQNEAQ. The trim is 3 bases for V and 1 base for J, with a gap of 6 bases between the germline ends. Inclusive of the bounding cysteine and phenylalanine, the CDR3 is 13 residues long. Only CDR3 DNA remains: 39 bases, in frame from the first base. The method was the immunoSEQ multiplex PCR assay. Rearranged TCR beta chain sequences were amplified with the hsTCRB Kit following the manufacturer's protocol. Sequencing of TCRB libraries was carried out on an Illumina MiSeq. Per the original workflow: Demultiplexing, trimming and gene mapping were performed with the kit vendor's proprietary platform. The immuneACCESS repertoire file appears here via TCRdb, limited to in-frame rearrangements. These files lack a portion of the clones; in checked studies, under half of the deficit traces to unresolved V genes, and the cause of the others is not known. The V and J calls and clone size were taken over from that table, and D and trimming were inferred from the DNA. The sample table holds about 74,000 clones, of which around 90% were seen once. The top ten clonotypes cover more than 1.5% of the sample.

General conclusions and limits of the study: Changes in the top peripheral T cell clonotypes picked up by TCRB sequencing did not appear to be linked to pseudoprogression. Vaccine-induced immune responses across multiple MHC alleles were detected in approximately 93% of patients. PBMC samples for TCRB deep sequencing were selected based on availability. The authors noted that analyses of patient blood samples could not be reproduced because of sample limitations.

The sample's time point, from its label and the paper: week 35, safety follow-up. Each vaccine dose was 300 ug of a 20-mer mutant IDH1 peptide in Montanide, given subcutaneously with topical imiquimod. Patients received eight vaccinations in weeks 1, 3, 5, 7, 11, 15, 19 and 23, corresponding to visits V03 through V10. The donors had newly diagnosed IDH1-mutant astrocytomas of WHO grade 3 or 4 that showed loss of nuclear ATRX. The samples were drawn from NOA16, a multicentre, single-arm, open-label phase I trial in Germany that tested a mutant IDH1 peptide vaccine in humans for the first time. Genomic DNA for TCRB sequencing was isolated from EDTA blood with the DNeasy Blood and Tissue Kit.

The rearranged chain carries TRBV7-9 and TRBJ1-1, with the D segment identity uncertain. Specimen: PBMCs, collected from a glioma patient whose treatment included an IDH1 peptide vaccine. The TCR was taken from a man aged 25-40 years with glioma. CDR3 sequence: CASSFDTNTEAFF. The nucleotide sequence reads as follows: TGTGCCAGCAGCTTCGACACGAACACTGAAGCTTTCTTT.